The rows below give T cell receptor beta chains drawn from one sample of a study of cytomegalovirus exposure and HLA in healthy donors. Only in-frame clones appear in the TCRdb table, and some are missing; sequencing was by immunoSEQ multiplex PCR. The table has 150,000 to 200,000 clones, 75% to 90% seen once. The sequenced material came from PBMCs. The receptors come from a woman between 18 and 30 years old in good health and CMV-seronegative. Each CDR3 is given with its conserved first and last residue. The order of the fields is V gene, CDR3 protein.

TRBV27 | CASSLRGASSYNEQFF
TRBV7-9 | CASSFWDSTKAFF
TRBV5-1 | CASSLALNTEAFF
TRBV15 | CATSRDRGEATFSNQPQHF
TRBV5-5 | CASSLELALISTDTQYF
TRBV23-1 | CASSQSPATADANTGELFF
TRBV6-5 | CASRPRGGLWEQYF
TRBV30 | CAWSSKGDPRGGGTDTQYF
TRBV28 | CASSYLWSENYGYTF
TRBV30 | CACDRGSYEQYF
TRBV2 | CASSGLSDEQFF
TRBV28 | CASSLAGTGRKGSYEQYF
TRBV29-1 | CSVEGRTSGGSSYNEQFF
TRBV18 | CASSPIAGTYEQYF
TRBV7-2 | CASSARPTESPLHF
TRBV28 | CASSLYRTTYEQYF
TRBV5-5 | CASSLDGPGWHYEQYF
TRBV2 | CASRTGNSNNQPQHF
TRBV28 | CASLGRGGNNEQFF
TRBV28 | CASRGLTRAEQFF
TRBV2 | CAVSRGWLAGVTGELFF
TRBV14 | CASSQDNVTPAGAQYF
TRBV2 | CASRDRGEGIQYF
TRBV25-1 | CASSDGQGPNEKLFF
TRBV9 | CASSLGTGGYTF
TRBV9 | CASSRRILAGEFNEQFF
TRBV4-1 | CASSHKEGFIEEFF
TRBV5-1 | CASSPNRGQAETQYF
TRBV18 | CASSPSGRSNQPQHF
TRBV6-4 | CASSEIGSRDRGGEQFF
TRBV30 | CAWSGRAGDLQREGRVDTQYF
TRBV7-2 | CASSLNPAGGGTDTQYF
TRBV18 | CASSPPTAEAFF
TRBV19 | CASSWTDIYGYTF
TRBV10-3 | CAIKGGGNTGELFF
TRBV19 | CASSFRGPAYGYTF
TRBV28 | CASIGFEAFF